The sample holds one count of the clone carrying this T cell receptor (beta chain). The trim removed 6 bases at V and 5 bases at J, leaving 8 bases unmatched. The germline gives CDR1 KGHDR, CDR2 SFDVKD. This CDR3 is 14 amino acids long. Repertoires were generated with immunoSEQ multiplex PCR, while TCRdb's copy carries only in-frame clones and drops some. The sample lists 300,000 to 400,000 clones, about nine tenths seen once, with around 4.8% in the top ten. The sample comes from a study of blood T cell repertoires in COVID-19. This rearrangement joins TRBV24-1 to TRBJ1-1, with TRBD1 matching 7 bases. Sequences were obtained from PBMCs or T cells enriched from blood (not recorded which). The origin of this receptor is a man aged 55 to 70 who had recovered from COVID-19. Here the CDR3 DNA reads TGTGCCACCAGTTTTCCAGGGGGAAGAACTGAAGCTTTCTTT. Amino acids: CATSFPGGRTEAFF.